This TCR beta chain was recorded in a study of tumor and adjacent non-tumor tissue in lung cancer. General study findings and limits: Compared with tumor, normal lung showed significantly lower TCR diversity. Normal lung showed higher cumulative top 100 clone frequency than tumor.

Three rounds of nested PCR, following a modified ARM-PCR protocol, produced the TCRbeta library. Via MiXCR, TCRdb re-called the multiplex PCR reads, giving one row per CDR3 protein. The data contain approximately 75,000 distinct CDR3 sequences, roughly 73% of them singletons. This sample's RNA came from whole unsorted tissue. About this clonotype: Its antigen is still unknown. The junction departs from germline at one end; a sequencing error may be responsible.

The CDR3 totals 14 residues. Germline V gene data show CDR1 as MNHNS and CDR2 as SASEGT. Sequencing was done on a sample of lung tumor tissue. The origin of this receptor is a woman in her fifties or sixties with non-small cell lung cancer. The chain couples TRBV6-1 to TRBJ2-5, with D maybe TRBD1 (5 bases). CDR3: CTSHQGQGQGTQYF. In DNA, the CDR3 is TGTACCAGCCACCAGGGTCAGGGTCAAGGGACCCAGTACTTC.